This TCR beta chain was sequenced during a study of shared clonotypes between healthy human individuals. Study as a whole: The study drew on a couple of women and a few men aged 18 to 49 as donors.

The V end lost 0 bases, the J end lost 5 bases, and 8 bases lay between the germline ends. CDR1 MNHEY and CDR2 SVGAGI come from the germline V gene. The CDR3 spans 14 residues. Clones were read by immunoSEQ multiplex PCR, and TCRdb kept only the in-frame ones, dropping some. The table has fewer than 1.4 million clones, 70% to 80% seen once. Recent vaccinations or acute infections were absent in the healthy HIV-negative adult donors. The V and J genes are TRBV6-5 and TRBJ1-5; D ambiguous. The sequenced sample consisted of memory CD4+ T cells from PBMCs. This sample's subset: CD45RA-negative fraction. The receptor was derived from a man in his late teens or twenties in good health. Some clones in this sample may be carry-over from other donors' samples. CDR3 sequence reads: CASSYSDTDQPQHF. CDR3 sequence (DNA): TGTGCCAGCAGTTACTCCGACACGGATCAGCCCCAGCATTTT.